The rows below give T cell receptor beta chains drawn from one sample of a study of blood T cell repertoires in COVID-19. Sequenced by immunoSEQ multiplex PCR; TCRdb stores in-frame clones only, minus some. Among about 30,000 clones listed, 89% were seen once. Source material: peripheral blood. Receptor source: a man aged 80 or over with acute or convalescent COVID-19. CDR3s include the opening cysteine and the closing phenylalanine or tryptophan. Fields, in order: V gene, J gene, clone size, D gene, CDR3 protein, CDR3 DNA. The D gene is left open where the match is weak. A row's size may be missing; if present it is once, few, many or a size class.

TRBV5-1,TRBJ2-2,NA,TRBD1,CASSDRGIGELFF,TGCGCCAGCAGCGACAGGGGGATAGGGGAGCTGTTTTTT
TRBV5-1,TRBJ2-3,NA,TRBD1,CASSWPRGQGSMDTQYF,TGCGCCAGCAGCTGGCCCCGGGGACAGGGGTCAATGGATACGCAGTATTTT
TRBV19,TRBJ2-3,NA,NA,CASTRSSADTQYF,TGTGCCAGTACTAGATCGTCCGCAGATACGCAGTATTTT
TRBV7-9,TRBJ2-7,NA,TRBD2,CASSLVGGRGVEQYF,TGTGCCAGCAGCTTAGTTGGCGGGAGGGGCGTAGAGCAGTACTTC
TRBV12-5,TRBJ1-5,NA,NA,CASGLPGSLQHF,TGTGCTAGTGGTTTGCCGGGGAGTCTCCAGCATTTT
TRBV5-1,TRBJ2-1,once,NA,CASSPWAGVEGNEQFF,TGCGCCAGCAGCCCGTGGGCCGGGGTGGAGGGCAATGAGCAGTTCTTC
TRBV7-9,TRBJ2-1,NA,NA,CASSQGTWDEQFF,TGTGCCAGCAGTCAGGGTACTTGGGATGAGCAGTTCTTC
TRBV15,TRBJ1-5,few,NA,CATSRDRNQPQHF,TGTGCCACCAGCAGAGATCGGAATCAGCCCCAGCATTTT
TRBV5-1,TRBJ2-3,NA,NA,CASSLGGAGARTDTQYF,TGCGCCAGCAGCTTGGGAGGGGCAGGGGCTCGCACAGATACGCAGTATTTT
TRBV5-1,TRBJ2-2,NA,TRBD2,CASSPYSTTSGRAGELFF,TGCGCCAGCAGCCCGTACTCCACTACTAGCGGGAGGGCCGGGGAGCTGTTTTTT
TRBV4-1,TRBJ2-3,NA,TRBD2,CASSQGTSGRKYF,TGCGCCAGCAGCCAGGGGACTAGCGGGAGAAAGTATTTT
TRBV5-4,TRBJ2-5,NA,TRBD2,CASSRRTSGRLETQYF,TGTGCCAGCAGCCGTCGGACTAGCGGGAGATTAGAGACCCAGTACTTC
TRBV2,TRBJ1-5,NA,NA,CASSVDRGAGQPQHF,TGTGCCAGCAGTGTCGATAGGGGCGCGGGGCAGCCCCAGCATTTT
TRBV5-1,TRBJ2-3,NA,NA,CASSLVSFRTDTQYF,TGCGCCAGCAGCTTGGTTTCGTTCCGCACAGATACGCAGTATTTT
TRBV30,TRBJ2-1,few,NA,CAWSRGWQQFF,TGTGCCTGGAGTCGAGGGTGGCAGCAGTTCTTC
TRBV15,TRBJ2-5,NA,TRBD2,CATSREPTSGRALAQKLETQYF,TGTGCCACCAGCAGAGAGCCAACTAGCGGGAGGGCCTTAGCCCAAAAATTAGAGACCCAGTACTTC
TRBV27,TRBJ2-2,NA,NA,CASSPYPSNTGELFF,TGTGCCAGCAGTCCCTATCCCTCCAACACCGGGGAGCTGTTTTTT
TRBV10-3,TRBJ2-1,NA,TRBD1,CASRYRGDNEQFF,TGTGCCTCTCGATACAGGGGAGACAATGAGCAGTTCTTC
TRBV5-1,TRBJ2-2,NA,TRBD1,CASSRGQELWTGELFF,TGCGCCAGCAGCCGGGGACAGGAGCTGTGGACCGGGGAGCTGTTTTTT
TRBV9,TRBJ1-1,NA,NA,CASSVVTANTEAFF,TGTGCCAGCAGCGTGGTGACAGCGAACACTGAAGCTTTCTTT
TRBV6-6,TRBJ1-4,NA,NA,CASSSPIEKLFF,TGTGCCAGCAGTTCCCCTATCGAAAAACTGTTTTTT
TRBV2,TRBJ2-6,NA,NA,CASSRSGANVLTF,TGTGCCAGCAGCAGGTCTGGGGCCAACGTCCTGACTTTC
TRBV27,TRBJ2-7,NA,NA,CASSYLAPGYEQYF,TGTGCCAGCAGTTACCTCGCGCCCGGCTACGAGCAGTACTTC
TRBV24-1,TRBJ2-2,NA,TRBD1,CATRDRGRGELFF,TGTGCCACCCGGGACAGGGGTCGCGGGGAGCTGTTTTTT
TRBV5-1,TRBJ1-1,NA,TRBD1,CASTPGTGAMNTEAFF,TGCGCCAGCACACCCGGGACAGGGGCCATGAACACTGAAGCTTTCTTT
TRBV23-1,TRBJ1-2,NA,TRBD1,CASSRRGTGVGYTF,TGCGCCAGCAGTCGAAGAGGGACAGGGGTAGGCTACACCTTC
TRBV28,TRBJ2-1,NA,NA,CASRGRPGYNEQFF,TGTGCCAGCAGGGGGCGACCCGGATACAATGAGCAGTTCTTC
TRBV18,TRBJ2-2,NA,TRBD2,CASSPPTPGLAGVCTGELFF,TGTGCCAGCTCACCCCCAACACCGGGACTAGCGGGAGTATGCACCGGGGAGCTGTTTTTT
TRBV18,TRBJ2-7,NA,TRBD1,CASHFGTGEIYEQYF,TGTGCCAGCCATTTTGGGACAGGGGAAATCTACGAGCAGTACTTC
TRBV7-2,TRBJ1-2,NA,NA,CASSPPWGGIDYGYTF,TGTGCCAGCAGCCCACCTTGGGGGGGAATCGACTATGGCTACACCTTC
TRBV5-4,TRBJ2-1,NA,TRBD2,CASSSLAGGFYEQFF,TGTGCCAGCAGCTCCCTAGCGGGAGGCTTCTATGAGCAGTTCTTC
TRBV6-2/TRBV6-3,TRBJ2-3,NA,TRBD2,CASSFGTSGGTDTQYF,TGTGCCAGCAGCTTCGGGACTAGCGGCGGAACAGATACGCAGTATTTT
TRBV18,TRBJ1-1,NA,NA,CASSPIGGQTEAFF,TGTGCCAGCTCACCGATCGGGGGTCAGACTGAAGCTTTCTTT
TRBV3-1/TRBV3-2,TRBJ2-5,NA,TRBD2,CASSYSLAGGGETQYF,TGTGCCAGCAGCTATTCACTAGCGGGAGGAGGAGAGACCCAGTACTTC
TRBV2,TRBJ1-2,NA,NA,CASSYMRDSYGYTF,TGTGCCAGCAGTTATATGAGGGACTCCTATGGCTACACCTTC
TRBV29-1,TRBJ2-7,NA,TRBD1,CSGSRWRQGAYEQYF,TGCAGCGGCTCCAGGTGGCGGCAGGGGGCATACGAGCAGTACTTC
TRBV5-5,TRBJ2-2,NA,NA,CASAYGGNTGELFF,TGTGCCAGCGCTTATGGCGGAAACACCGGGGAGCTGTTTTTT
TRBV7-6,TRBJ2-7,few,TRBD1,CASSYKPTDRGGYEQYF,TGTGCCAGCAGCTACAAACCCACGGACAGGGGGGGGTACGAGCAGTACTTC
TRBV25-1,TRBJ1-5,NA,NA,CASSPQDRSNQPQHF,TGTGCCAGCAGTCCCCAGGACAGAAGCAATCAGCCCCAGCATTTT
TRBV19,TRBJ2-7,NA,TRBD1,CASSPSTGGEQYF,TGTGCCAGTAGTCCCTCGACAGGGGGCGAGCAGTACTTC
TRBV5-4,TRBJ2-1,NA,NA,CASSLEVLSSYNEQFF,TGTGCCAGCAGCTTGGAAGTCCTCAGCTCCTACAATGAGCAGTTCTTC
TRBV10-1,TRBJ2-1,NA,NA,CASSDPGGTVDNEQFF,TGCGCCAGCAGCGACCCTGGCGGGACTGTGGACAATGAGCAGTTCTTC
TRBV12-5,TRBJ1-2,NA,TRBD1,CASGAGQGGEARGYTF,TGTGCTAGTGGTGCCGGACAGGGTGGAGAGGCGAGGGGCTACACCTTC
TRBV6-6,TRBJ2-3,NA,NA,CASSSLLGGGTQYF,TGTGCCAGCAGTTCTCTCCTCGGCGGCGGTACGCAGTATTTT
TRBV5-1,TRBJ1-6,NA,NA,CASSLPLPNSPLHF,TGCGCCAGCAGCTTGCCCCTTCCCAATTCACCCCTCCACTTT
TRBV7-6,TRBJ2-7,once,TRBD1,CASSHGQEYEQYF,TGTGCCAGCAGCCACGGACAGGAGTACGAGCAGTACTTC
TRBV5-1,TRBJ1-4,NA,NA,CASSLDSATNEKLFF,TGCGCCAGCAGCCTGGACAGTGCAACTAATGAAAAACTGTTTTTT
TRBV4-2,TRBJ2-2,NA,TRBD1,CASSGDRVGTGELFF,TGTGCCAGCAGCGGGGACAGGGTCGGCACCGGGGAGCTGTTTTTT
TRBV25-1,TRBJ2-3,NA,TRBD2,CASSEFGGAVDTQYF,TGTGCCAGCAGTGAATTCGGGGGGGCTGTAGATACGCAGTATTTT